This T cell receptor (beta chain) was profiled in a study of cytomegalovirus exposure and HLA in healthy donors. J lost 8 bases, V lost 3 bases, and 9 bases had no gene match. Germline V gene sequence: CDR1 SGDLS, CDR2 YYNGEE. CDR3 length: 15 amino acids. A 120-subject validation cohort, separate from the approximately 670-subject first cohort, supplied the donors. A word on this clone: Its antigen is not known.

The study's findings and limits: In a later analysis, first-cohort TCR clusters were found to tend to co-occur in the 130 or so validation repertoires. Confirmation in vitro established that a few CMV-associated chains were specific for CMV antigens. Cytomegalovirus status was reportedly diagnosed by the classifier with high specificity and sensitivity.

Sequencing used immunoSEQ multiplex PCR; TCRdb keeps in-frame clones, though not all of them. This table has fewer than 95,000 clones, about 95% appearing once. The specimen sequenced was PBMCs. This receptor was taken from a woman in her late teens or twenties in good health and CMV-seronegative. The V and J genes are TRBV9 and TRBJ2-2; 8 bases align to TRBD1. The CDR3 spells CASSALGQGRGELFF. CDR3 sequence (DNA): TGTGCCAGCAGCGCCCTAGGACAGGGCAGGGGGGAGCTGTTTTTT.